These 5 T cell receptor beta chains were sequenced from one sample in a study of T cells in Graves' hyperthyroidism and ophthalmopathy. TCR beta CDR3 regions were amplified from RNA transcripts. When the TCR CDR3 underwent first-round RT-PCR, the HTBI primer set was used. From the multiplex PCR reads, TCRdb called clonotypes with MiXCR, one entry per CDR3 protein. The table lists some 700,000 distinct CDR3 sequences, 17% of them singletons. Sequencing input: blood. The source is a man aged 50 or older with Graves' hyperthyroidism.

CDR3 bases: TGTGCCAGCTCACCAAAGGGAGGACAGGGAAGCTCCTACGAGCAGTACTTC. Its protein product is CASSPKGGQGSSYEQYF. The chain links TRBV18 to TRBJ2-7, with TRBD1 identical over 8 bases. Germline CDR1 KGHSH, CDR2 LQKENI. Germline trimming cut 2 bases from V and 0 bases from J; bases unmatched to any gene: 9. The length of the CDR3 is 17 residues.

V and J are TRBV7-9 and TRBJ2-6, with 7 bases matching TRBD1. The length of the CDR3 is 18 residues. Trimming removed 1 base from V and 3 bases from J; junction bases left unmatched: 9. The V gene's germline CDR1 is SEHNR and CDR2 FQNEAQ (reference sequence). Written as DNA, the CDR3 is TGTGCCAGCAGCTTAGACAGGGGCAGGCAGGGTGGGGCCAACGTCCTGACTTTC. This encodes CASSLDRGRQGGANVLTF.

V and J are TRBV12-3 or TRBV12-4 and TRBJ1-1, with 9 nucleotides matching TRBD1. The V segment lost 8 bases and the J segment 6 bases; nucleotides outside the gene matches: 7. CDR3 size: 13 residues. This CDR3 reads CASYTGTGPEAFF. The CDR3, as DNA: TGTGCCAGCTACACCGGGACAGGGCCTGAAGCTTTCTTT.

This clonotype has at least ten counts. The chain has TRBV28 and TRBJ2-1; 9 bases fit TRBD1. This CDR3 is built from 16 residues. The junction had 9 bases not matched to a gene; V was cut back by 5 bases and J by 4 bases. The germline CDR1 and CDR2 sequences are MDHEN and SYDVKM. The CDR3 bases are TGTGCCAGCAGTACGCTACAGGGGGCAAGTTACAATGAGCAGTTCTTC. Amino acids: CASSTLQGASYNEQFF.

There are many counts of this clonotype. The chain has TRBV14 and TRBJ2-7; no definite D call. V lost 0 bases and J lost 0, with 3 bases in between. CDR3 length: 13 residues. Germline lookup yields CDR1 SGHDN and CDR2 FVKESK. The CDR3 nucleotides read TGTGCCAGCAGCCAAGAAAGCTCCTACGAGCAGTACTTC. This codes for CASSQESSYEQYF.